What follows are 2 T cell receptor beta chains derived from one specimen sequenced in a study of CD8+CD57+ T cells in acquired aplastic anemia. Genomic DNA templated the TCR beta VDJ and CDR3 profiling. Each CDR3 protein gets one entry after TCRdb re-called the reads with MiXCR. Here the sample spans more than 250,000 distinct CDR3 sequences, roughly 80% being singletons. All sequencing subjects had displayed CD8+CD57+ cell expansion on flow cytometry. The sequencing sample was made of sorted CD4+, CD8+, or CD8+CD57+ T cells (not recorded which) from PBMCs. The receptors come from a human donor with aplastic anemia.

The chain has TRBV5-1 and TRBJ2-5, with a tentative D call TRBD2 (6 bases). The end of the DNA is better explained by TRBJ2-7, so the J call may be wrong. This CDR3 comprises 18 residues. Germline lookup yields CDR1 SGHRS and CDR2 YFSETQ. CDR3 region: CASSFTRDGRALSYEQYV. CDR3 nucleotides: TGTGCCAGCAGCTTTACGCGAGACGGGAGAGCCCTTTCCTACGAGCAGTACGTC.

About this clonotype: Being one base from a much bigger clone, this may be a read error. The V and J genes are TRBV7-2 and TRBJ1-2; TRBD1 agrees at 8 bases. This CDR3 region has 16 residues. V was clipped by 3 bases and J by 10 bases; unmatched bases: 16. Germline CDR1 reads SGHTA; CDR2 reads FQGNSA. CDR3 DNA sequence: TGTGCCAGCAGCTTGGCAGGGGGCGCCGACTATGACTACTACACCTTC. It is translated as CASSLAGGADYDYYTF.